The 27 T cell receptor beta chains given below trace back to one sample, sequenced in a study of T-cell memory formation after mild COVID-19. A single record per CDR3 protein comes from TCRdb applying MiXCR to the 5' RACE reads. This table has about 350,000 distinct CDR3 sequences, 20% to 25% appearing once. The sample consisted of PBMCs or a T cell subset sorted from them (not recorded which). Receptor source: a man aged 18 to 35 who had mild COVID-19 (a few samples of this study predate the infection). Cell type and time point are not known.

The chain employs TRBV7-6 and TRBJ2-6, with 8 bases that match TRBD1. Germline CDR1 is SGHVS and CDR2 is FNYEAQ. The V gene end was trimmed by 5 bases and the J gene end by 0 bases; junction bases not matched to a gene: 3. This CDR3 spans 16 amino acids. The CDR3 DNA sequence: TGTGCCAGCAGCCGGGACAGGCCCTCTGGGGCCAACGTCCTGACTTTC. This sequence encodes CASSRDRPSGANVLTF.

The chain couples TRBV6-6 to TRBJ1-2; D gene uncertain. CDR1 is MNHNY, CDR2 SVGAGI, per germline (reference sequence). There are 15 residues in the CDR3. V lost 2 bases, J lost 2 bases, and 12 bases lay in between. The CDR3 here is CASSYLQGRNYGYTF. In DNA, the CDR3 is TGTGCCAGCAGTTACCTACAAGGGAGGAACTATGGCTACACCTTC.

This clonotype occurred a few times. V gene TRBV6-2 or TRBV6-3 combines with J gene TRBJ2-3; D is tentatively TRBD1 or TRBD2 (5 bases each). The CDR3 has 15 residues. V shed 6 bases and J shed 6 bases, with 19 bases lying between them. Germline CDR1 reads MNHEY; CDR2 reads SVGEGT. CDR3 nucleotides: TGTGCCAGCAGATATACGGGGCTCCTATCGGATACGCAGTATTTT. As protein: CASRYTGLLSDTQYF.

There are a few counts of this clonotype. The gene calls are TRBV10-1 and TRBJ2-5; TRBD2 agrees at 11 bases. The CDR3 sequence is 15 residues long. V lost 0 bases, J lost 5 bases, and 2 bases stayed unmatched. Germline V CDR1 and CDR2: WNHNN, SYGVQD (reference sequence). In DNA form, the CDR3 reads TGCGCCAGCAGTGAGTCGACTAGCGGGGTTGAGACCCAGTACTTC. It encodes CASSESTSGVETQYF.

In this sample, this clonotype turned up many times. The V call is TRBV7-9, the J call TRBJ2-7, with 8 bases identical to TRBD2. There are 15 residues in the CDR3. Germline CDR1 SEHNR, CDR2 FQNEAQ (reference sequence). V was clipped by 2 bases and J by 5 bases; unmatched bases: 8. The CDR3: CASSLPAERGNEQYF. The CDR3 bases are TGTGCCAGCAGCTTACCCGCCGAGCGGGGGAACGAGCAGTACTTC.

This clonotype was counted a single time. The chain combines TRBV6-1 with TRBJ1-2, with D maybe TRBD1 (6 bases). The CDR3 loop spans 14 amino acids. V was clipped by 3 bases and J by 4 bases, with 12 bases between them. Germline V CDR1 and CDR2: MNHNS, SASEGT. The CDR3 region has the DNA TGTGCCAGCAGTGAGCCCAGGGGATTCTATGGCTACACCTTC. Its translation is CASSEPRGFYGYTF.

Written as DNA, the CDR3 is TGTGCCATCAGTTTGAACAGCAATCAGCCCCAGCATTTT. Translation: CAISLNSNQPQHF. The chain has TRBV10-3 and TRBJ1-5; D unclear. Looked up from germline, CDR1 is ENHRY and CDR2 is SYGVKD. Trimming took off 5 bases at V and 1 base at J, with 6 bases between the two ends. The CDR3 contains 13 residues.

This clonotype was seen more than once but under ten times. V usage is TRBV30 and J usage is TRBJ2-7, with D unresolved. Trimming shortened V by 2 bases and J by 3 bases, and 8 bases separated the two germline ends. Germline V gene lookup returns CDR1 GTSNPN and CDR2 SVGIG (reference sequence). The CDR3 totals 12 residues. The CDR3 DNA sequence: TGTGCCTGGAGTAGTATGGTCTACGAGCAGTACTTC. Residues: CAWSSMVYEQYF.

The J gene is TRBJ2-7, the V gene TRBV18; D is unclear. The V and J ends lost 2 bases and 8 bases respectively, with 13 bases between them. CDR1 and CDR2 from the germline V gene are KGHSH and LQKENI. This CDR3 has 13 amino acids. CDR3 in DNA: TGTGCCAGCTCACCAGACCAGAGCTTCAAGCAGTACGTC. Translation: CASSPDQSFKQYV.

This clonotype was detected only a few times. This chain joins TRBV4-3 and TRBJ1-1; perhaps TRBD1 as D (5 bases). This CDR3 region has 15 residues. V shed 2 bases and J shed 0 bases, with 10 bases lying between them. Germline V lookup: CDR1 LGHNA, CDR2 YSLEER. CDR3 protein: CASSQLLGLNTEAFF. DNA for the CDR3: TGCGCCAGCAGCCAACTACTGGGGCTGAACACTGAAGCTTTCTTT.

This clonotype was observed at least ten times. The chain joins TRBV5-1 to TRBJ2-3; D is uncertain. V was cut by 0 bases and J by 2 bases, with 10 bases left in between. The CDR3 is made up of 15 amino acids. Germline-derived CDR1 and CDR2 are SGHRS and YFSETQ. The CDR3 loop is CASSLEGGPTDTQYF. CDR3 in DNA: TGCGCCAGCAGCTTGGAGGGCGGACCCACAGATACGCAGTATTTT. Filled out from reference TRBV5-1 and TRBJ2-3, the complete variable domain reads KAGVTQTPRYLIKTRGQQVTLSCSPISGHRSVSWYQQTPGQGLQFLFEYFSETQRNKGNFPGRFSGRQFSNSRSEMNVSTLELGDSALYLCASSLEGGPTDTQYFGPGTRLTVL.

This clonotype came up many times. The V and J genes are TRBV5-1 and TRBJ2-7, with D perhaps being TRBD1 or TRBD2 (5 bases each). The CDR3 consists of 13 residues. Trimming left V 4 bases short and J 5 bases short, with 13 bases between. Per germline, CDR1 SGHRS and CDR2 YFSETQ. The CDR3 DNA reads as TGCGCCAGCAGCCCCGGGACGGGGAACGAGCAGTACTTC. It is translated as CASSPGTGNEQYF.

V is TRBV7-2 and J is TRBJ2-5, with TRBD1 as a possible D gene (5 bases). Trimming removed 6 bases at V and 2 bases at J, with 10 bases between. This CDR3 is 13 amino acids long. Germline V gene data show CDR1 as SGHTA and CDR2 as FQGNSA. This chain's CDR3 is CASSSRTQETQYF. The CDR3 nucleotides read TGTGCCAGCAGTTCTCGGACACAAGAGACCCAGTACTTC.

The rearrangement links TRBV5-1 to TRBJ2-7; possibly TRBD1 or TRBD2 for D (5 bases each). The CDR3 covers 14 residues. V lost 4 bases and J 1 base, leaving 12 bases between the germline ends. The germline V gene has CDR1 SGHRS and CDR2 YFSETQ. The CDR3 spells CASSPRDPSYEQYF. In nucleotides, the CDR3 is TGCGCCAGCAGCCCCCGGGACCCTTCCTACGAGCAGTACTTC.

The chain combines TRBV19 with TRBJ2-5, with TRBD1 as a possible D gene (6 bases). V was shortened by 3 bases and J by 4 bases, with 12 bases between the two germline ends. The CDR3 contains 14 residues. CDR1 LNHDA and CDR2 SQIVND come from the germline V gene (reference sequence). The CDR3 DNA sequence: TGTGCCAGTAGTATGCAGGGGTTGGGAGAGACCCAGTACTTC. It encodes CASSMQGLGETQYF. Full variable domain (remainder filled in from reference TRBV19 and TRBJ2-5): DGGITQSPKYLFRKEGQNVTLSCEQNLNHDAMYWYRQDPGQGLRLIYYSQIVNDFQKGDIAEGYSVSREKKESFPLTVTSAQKNPTAFYLCASSMQGLGETQYFGPGTRLLVL.

The chain couples TRBV10-2 to TRBJ1-5; 7 bases fit TRBD1. V lost 10 bases to trimming and J lost 2 bases; unmatched junction nucleotides: 2. This CDR3 comprises 12 residues. Germline values: CDR1 WSHSY, CDR2 SAAADI. The CDR3 DNA reads TGCGCCACCGGGACAGGCAATCAGCCCCAGCATTTT. Its protein is CATGTGNQPQHF.

This clonotype was detected a few times. The chain combines TRBV21-1 with TRBJ2-3; TRBD1, as called in the table, went unchecked against the DNA. TRBV21-1 is flagged as a pseudogene. The CDR3 consists of 16 residues. Here the CDR3 DNA reads TGTGCCAGCAGCAAGTTTCAGGGGGAGAGCACAGATACGCAGTATTTT. Its translation is CASSKFQGESTDTQYF.

This clonotype was picked up a small number of times. The chain recombines TRBV7-6 with TRBJ2-5; 10 nucleotides align to TRBD2. CDR1 is SGHVS, CDR2 FNYEAQ, per germline. V dropped 5 bases and J dropped 3; count of bases not matched to a gene: 6. This CDR3 is built from 15 residues. CDR3 residues: CASSAPLAGEETQYF. CDR3 DNA sequence: TGTGCCAGCAGCGCCCCTCTAGCGGGGGAAGAGACCCAGTACTTC.

The chain recombines TRBV12-3 or TRBV12-4 with TRBJ2-7, with D maybe TRBD1 (5 bases). CDR3 size: 14 residues. Trimming pared 1 base from V and 2 bases from J, leaving 9 bases between. As DNA, the CDR3 is TGTGCCAGCAGTTTAGTCGGACACCCCTACGAGCAGTACTTC. This gives the protein CASSLVGHPYEQYF.

This clonotype appeared a few times. V is TRBV10-3 and J is TRBJ2-2; D gene unclear. The ends were cut back, 4 bases at V and 7 bases at J, with 10 bases in the middle. The V gene's germline CDR1 is ENHRY and CDR2 SYGVKD. The CDR3 loop spans 13 amino acids. CDR3 bases: TGTGCCATCAGTGGGCAGGTGATCGGGGAGCTGTTTTTT. Its translation: CAISGQVIGELFF.

Ten or more counts support this clonotype. The chain carries TRBV10-3 and TRBJ2-5; 7 bases align to TRBD2. J gave up 2 bases and V 6 bases, and 6 bases lay outside the gene matches. The length of the CDR3 is 14 residues. Per germline, CDR1 ENHRY and CDR2 SYGVKD. DNA of the CDR3: TGTGCCATCAGGGGCCGGGAGGCGCAAGAGACCCAGTACTTC. It encodes CAIRGREAQETQYF.

This clonotype was observed at least ten times. The rearrangement links TRBV11-2 to TRBJ2-4; 7 bases fit TRBD1. After removal of 3 bases from V and 2 bases from J, the junction contained 7 bases not matched to a gene. The CDR3 has 16 amino acids. Germline V gene sequence: CDR1 SGHAT, CDR2 FQNNGV. The CDR3, as DNA: TGTGCCAGCAGCTTTGACAGGGTTTCGACCAAAAACATTCAGTACTTC. Its translation is CASSFDRVSTKNIQYF.

V usage is TRBV19 and J usage is TRBJ2-5, with TRBD2 matching over 7 bases. The CDR3 totals 12 residues. V lost 7 bases and J lost 4; bases outside the gene matches: 3. In germline, CDR1 is LNHDA, CDR2 SQIVND (reference sequence). This chain's CDR3 is CASNTGGETQYF. The CDR3 bases are TGTGCCAGTAATACGGGAGGAGAGACCCAGTACTTC.

The genes are TRBV20-1 and TRBJ1-2; no clear D gene. V dropped 6 bases and J dropped 3 bases, with 14 bases sitting between them. The CDR3 has 13 amino acids. CDR1 is DFQATT and CDR2 is SNEGSKA in the germline V gene (reference sequence). The CDR3 loop is CSAYVAVYYGYTF. The CDR3 DNA reads TGCAGTGCCTATGTAGCAGTCTACTATGGCTACACCTTC.

This clonotype was counted a few times. The rearrangement links TRBV5-6 to TRBJ2-7; perhaps TRBD1 as D (6 bases). CDR3 length: 12 residues. V was shortened by 4 bases and J by 6 bases, with 11 bases between the two germline ends. The germline CDR1 and CDR2 sequences are SGHDT and YYEEEE. In nucleotides, the CDR3 is TGTGCCAGCAGCAGCTGGGGGCTCGAGCAGTACGTC. This encodes CASSSWGLEQYV.

Points on this clonotype: This may be a read error, as it is one base from a much larger clone. The chain combines TRBV10-3 with TRBJ2-1; 7 nucleotides align to TRBD2. The CDR3 is 15 residues long. Germline V gene data show CDR1 as ENHRY and CDR2 as SYGVKD. CDR3 region: CAIRTLTSSYNEQVF. The CDR3 nucleotides read TGTGCCATCAGAACGCTGACTAGCTCCTACAATGAGCAGGTCTTC.

This chain uses TRBV7-9 with TRBJ2-6; weak D call: TRBD2 (6 bases). Germline CDR1 SEHNR, CDR2 FQNEAQ (reference sequence). CDR3 length equals 18 residues. Trimming removed 3 bases at V and 2 bases at J, with 17 bases between. The CDR3 DNA reads as TGTGCCAGCAGCTTCGGACCGTTGGGAGGTACTGGGGCCAACGTCCTGACTTTC. It specifies CASSFGPLGGTGANVLTF.